This T cell receptor beta chain was identified during a study of CD8 T cells in Susac syndrome (dated by TCRdb to between 2017 and 2020). Background on the whole study: Whether CD8+ T cell activation and differentiation in Susac syndrome was antigen driven was tested using repertoire sequencing. Clonality of the CD8+ T cell repertoire was compared between eleven to twelve healthy donors, approximately 14 Susac syndrome patients and some 15 multiple sclerosis patients.

Peripheral blood CD8+ and CD4+ T cells from healthy donors, Susac syndrome patients and multiple sclerosis patients were profiled using high-throughput TCR beta sequencing. Healthy donors were included as age- and sex-matched controls. Bulk CD8+ and CD4+ T cells were purified by magnetic negative isolation, whereas CD8+ TEMRA cells were enriched by FACS. Blood was drawn into EDTA tubes, processed within 24 hours, and PBMCs were isolated by density gradient centrifugation. PBMCs intended for TCR sequencing were frozen in liquid nitrogen and were later thawed in a 37 degrees C water bath. The sorted or isolated CD4+, CD8+ and CD8+ TEMRA cells reached a purity of at least 90%. What the authors observed across the whole study: The TCR sequencing and HLA analysis was acknowledged to have included a relatively small number of individuals.

RNA was extracted with the RNeasy kit and about 0.5 to 1 ug was reverse transcribed using random hexamers. The immunoSEQ multiplex PCR assay, which covers 54 Vbeta and 13 Jbeta segments, was used to amplify TCR beta CDR3 regions. Bias from PCR amplification was corrected by using a synthetic template baseline for primer optimization and for computational correction. Under the source paper's analysis protocol: Only productive sequences were kept, with reads annotated to V, D and J genes according to IMGT and analyzed in immunoSEQ Analyzer. Clonality was calculated as one minus the Shannon entropy normalized by log2 of the number of productive unique sequences. For each patient and control, public and private clones were evaluated within the 100 most prevalent clones. A clone was defined as Susac-specific if it was absent from the healthy and MS cohorts, from approximately 980 published viral clones and from other ImmuneACCESS disease sequences. The public sequencing data were trimmed at Q25 with fastp and processed into clonotypes with MiXCR by TCRdb, which kept only in-frame beta chains. Every distinct CDR3 protein forms one entry, paired with its most common genes and DNA. In this record, the V and J calls reflect TCRdb's handling and not the investigators' own analysis. The sample table records more than 70,000 distinct CDR3 sequences; 90% to 95% of these occur just once. The ten largest clones capture less than 0.35% of the sample.

The CDR3 goes from the cysteine to the phenylalanine over 16 residues. The CDR3 DNA has 48 bases and is translated from base 1. Unmatched junction bases come to 11, with V trimmed by 4 bases and J by 6 bases. From the germline V gene, CDR1 is SGDLS and CDR2 is YYNGEE. As for this clonotype: The antigen it recognizes is unknown. Base-call qualities are not available, and no considerably larger clone is one nucleotide away.

The sample consisted of CD8+ T cells from PBMCs. This TCR was recovered from a human donor in good health. Rearrangement joined TRBV9 to TRBJ2-2, with 8 bases aligning to TRBD1. The CDR3 protein: CASSLRDRGESGELFF. The DNA reads as follows: TGTGCCAGCAGCCTACGAGACAGGGGAGAGTCCGGGGAGCTGTTTTTT.